This TCR beta chain derives from a study of regulatory T cells in long-lasting Graves disease. V gave up 3 bases and J gave up 4 bases, with 6 bases separating them. CDR3 length: 13 amino acids. In germline, CDR1 is SGHTA, CDR2 FQGNSA. This clonotype has more than one count but fewer than ten. iRepertoire HTBI primers and Arm-PCR of CDR3 regions built TCR beta libraries. Each CDR3 protein gets one entry after TCRdb re-called the multiplex PCR reads with MiXCR. The top ten clones hold roughly 9.7% of a sample with around 500,000 distinct CDR3 sequences, 13% of them seen once. Noted time point: newly diagnosed GD, antithyroid drugs for less than 3 months. PBMCs were the source of the RNA used for TCR sequencing. In addition, the sample was reused for a study of T cells in Graves' hyperthyroidism and ophthalmopathy. This second study says: Hyperthyroidism patients were newly diagnosed, had disease duration under 2 months, and were aged 18 to 65 years. Most clonotypes expanded in thyroid above 0.001 were likewise present in blood.

The rearrangement uses TRBV7-2 and TRBJ2-2, with D unclear. This specimen consisted of peripheral blood mononuclear cells (PBMCs), obtained at new diagnosis, from a patient treated with antithyroid drugs. The TCR originated in a man aged 30-40 years with Graves disease. The CDR3 nucleotides read TGTGCCAGCAGCTTTATTGGCACCGGGGAGCTGTTTTTT. This codes for CASSFIGTGELFF.